These 5 T cell receptor beta chains originate from one sample sequenced in a study of CD8+CD57+ T cells in acquired aplastic anemia. Researchers used genomic DNA as the template to profile TCR beta VDJ and CDR3. Using its own MiXCR run on the reads, TCRdb lists one record per CDR3 protein. Among some 200,000 distinct CDR3 sequences listed, around 60% were seen once. The sequenced sample consisted of sorted CD4+, CD8+, or CD8+CD57+ T cells (not recorded which) from PBMCs. These TCRs come from a human donor in good health.

This clonotype was recorded many times. One end of the junction varies from germline; a read error may be responsible. The chain carries TRBV5-1 and TRBJ2-7; D possibly matches TRBD1 or TRBD2 (5 bases each). The V gene's germline CDR1 is SGHRS and CDR2 YFSETQ. The CDR3 length is 14 residues. The CDR3, as DNA: TGTGCCAGCAGCTTAGATAGGGGAGCGTACGAGCAGTACTTC. Translated: CASSLDRGAYEQYF.

This clonotype was recorded many times. This chain connects TRBV12-5 to TRBJ1-1; D is unresolved. The CDR3 runs 15 residues. The germline CDR1 and CDR2 sequences are LGHNT and FRNRAP. Trimming pared 6 bases from V and 5 bases from J, leaving 19 bases between. The CDR3 DNA follows: TGTGCTAGTGGCTGGGATTCCGGGAACACAACTGAAGCTTTCTTT. It specifies CASGWDSGNTTEAFF.

This clonotype showed up many times. CDR3 sequence reads: CASRAEQETQYF. The CDR3 DNA is TGTGCCTCCAGGGCAGAGCAAGAGACCCAGTACTTC. The chain employs TRBV2 and TRBJ2-5, with a tentative D call TRBD1 (5 bases). Germline CDR1 SNHLY, CDR2 FYNNEI. This CDR3 is 12 amino acids long. The V gene lost 11 bases and the J gene lost 2 bases, with 12 bases spanning the gap.

The chain recombines TRBV29-1 with TRBJ2-7; no clear D gene. The CDR3 totals 13 residues. Germline V gene sequence: CDR1 SQVTM, CDR2 ANQGSEA. V was shortened by 5 bases and J by 0 bases, with 11 bases between the two germline ends. CDR3 in amino acids: CSVPGSSSYEQYF. The CDR3 coding sequence is TGCAGCGTTCCCGGCTCTTCCTCCTACGAGCAGTACTTC.

This clonotype was seen just once. The chain is built from TRBV15 and TRBJ2-1, with TRBD2 matching over 8 bases. The V gene end was trimmed by 6 bases and the J gene end by 7 bases; junction bases not matched to a gene: 11. The CDR3 runs to 15 residues. Looked up from germline, CDR1 is LNHNV and CDR2 is YYDKDF (reference sequence). CDR3 DNA sequence: TGTGCCACCAGGGACGAACGGGGGGGCCGAAATGAGCAGTTCTTC. Amino acids: CATRDERGGRNEQFF.